This T cell receptor beta chain was sequenced for a study of blood T cell repertoires in COVID-19. In the study overall: The United States, Italy and Spain supplied acute and convalescent COVID-19 samples. The cDNA or gDNA used as material had been derived from T cells, B-cell-depleted T cells, or PBMCs.

As handled by the study authors: Estimation of nucleated cell counts was performed using reference gene primer amplification. Assay used: immunoSEQ multiplex PCR; TCRdb lists only in-frame clones, some missing. For V, J and clone size, that table is used; D and trimming come from the DNA. The table includes roughly 50,000 clones, over 65% detected once. Trimming took off 4 bases at V and 6 bases at J, with 11 bases between the two ends. Per germline, CDR1 KGHDR and CDR2 SFDVKD. The CDR3 spans 13 residues. The source of this sequence is a human donor in a cohort sampled during active COVID-19. The V gene is TRBV24-1, the J gene TRBJ1-1; no clear D gene. Sequenced material: peripheral blood. CDR3 in amino acids: CATSEPGRAEAFF. The DNA of the CDR3 is TGTGCCACCAGTGAGCCGGGAAGGGCTGAAGCTTTCTTT.